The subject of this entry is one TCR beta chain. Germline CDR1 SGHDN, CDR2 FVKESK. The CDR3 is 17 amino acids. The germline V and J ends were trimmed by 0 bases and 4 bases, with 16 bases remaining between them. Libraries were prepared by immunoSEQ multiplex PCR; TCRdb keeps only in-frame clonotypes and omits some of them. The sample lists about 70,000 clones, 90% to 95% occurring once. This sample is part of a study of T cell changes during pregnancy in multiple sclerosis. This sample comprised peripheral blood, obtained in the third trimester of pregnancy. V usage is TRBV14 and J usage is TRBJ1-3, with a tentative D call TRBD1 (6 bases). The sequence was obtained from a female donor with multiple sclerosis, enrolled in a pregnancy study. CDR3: CASSQDLAWGGGNTIYF. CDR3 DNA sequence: TGTGCCAGCAGCCAAGACCTGGCGTGGGGGGGCGGAAACACCATATATTTT. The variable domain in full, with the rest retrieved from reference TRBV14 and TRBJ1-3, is EAGVTQFPSHSVIEKGQTVTLRCDPISGHDNLYWYRRVMGKEIKFLLHFVKESKQDESGMPNNRFLAERTGGTYSTLKVQPAELEDSGVYFCASSQDLAWGGGNTIYFGEGSWLTVV.